Listed below are T cell receptor beta chains from one sample, sequenced in a study of human T cells and chemical hapten exposure. Via MiXCR, TCRdb re-called the RACE reads, giving one row per CDR3 protein. Here the sample spans about 82,000 distinct CDR3 sequences, 10% to 15% being singletons. The specimen comprised whole blood, sampled in connection with sensitization to the hapten diphenylcyclopropenone (DPC). These receptors were obtained from a woman aged 50 to 65 with alopecia areata. Some clones in this sample may be carry-over from other donors' samples. Each CDR3 is given with its conserved first and last residue. Fields, in order: J gene, clone size, D gene, V gene, CDR3 protein, CDR3 DNA. A D gene is named only where the DNA matches it firmly. The size of a clone is reported for some rows only, either as once, few or many, or as a class for expanded clones.

J gene: TRBJ2-4
clone size: .
D gene: TRBD2
V gene: TRBV28
CDR3 protein: CASSLASGSVNIQYF
CDR3 DNA: TGTGCCAGCAGTTTGGCTAGCGGGAGTGTTAACATTCAGTACTTC

J gene: TRBJ1-1
clone size: .
D gene: .
V gene: TRBV12-3/TRBV12-4
CDR3 protein: CASSLGAGYTEAFF
CDR3 DNA: TGTGCCAGCAGTTTAGGGGCAGGCTACACTGAAGCTTTCTTT

J gene: TRBJ2-7
clone size: once
D gene: TRBD2
V gene: TRBV20-1
CDR3 protein: CSANMPSGRSYEQYF
CDR3 DNA: TGCAGTGCTAATATGCCTAGCGGGAGGAGCTACGAGCAGTACTTC

J gene: TRBJ2-3
clone size: few
D gene: .
V gene: TRBV29-1
CDR3 protein: CSVDETAYTQYF
CDR3 DNA: TGCAGCGTTGATGAGACTGCCTATACGCAGTATTTT

J gene: TRBJ2-5
clone size: many
D gene: .
V gene: TRBV20-1
CDR3 protein: CSARYPGQETQYF
CDR3 DNA: TGCAGTGCTAGGTATCCGGGCCAAGAGACCCAGTACTTC

J gene: TRBJ2-5
clone size: few
D gene: .
V gene: TRBV7-2
CDR3 protein: CASSPGPTETQYF
CDR3 DNA: TGTGCCAGCAGCCCCGGGCCTACGGAGACCCAGTACTTC

J gene: TRBJ2-2
clone size: .
D gene: .
V gene: TRBV6-5
CDR3 protein: CASSYFGELFF
CDR3 DNA: TGTGCCAGCAGTTACTTCGGGGAGCTGTTTTTT

J gene: TRBJ2-3
clone size: few
D gene: TRBD1
V gene: TRBV5-1
CDR3 protein: CASSLAGTGIDTQYF
CDR3 DNA: TGCGCCAGCAGCTTGGCCGGGACAGGGATAGATACGCAGTATTTT

J gene: TRBJ2-5
clone size: many
D gene: .
V gene: TRBV7-2
CDR3 protein: CASSLPGTQYF
CDR3 DNA: TGTGCCAGCAGCTTACCGGGGACCCAGTACTTC

J gene: TRBJ2-4
clone size: .
D gene: TRBD2
V gene: TRBV2
CDR3 protein: CASIYSGVKYF
CDR3 DNA: TGTGCCAGCATTTATAGCGGGGTCAAGTACTTC

J gene: TRBJ2-2
clone size: few
D gene: .
V gene: TRBV12-3/TRBV12-4
CDR3 protein: CASSLGQPGELFF
CDR3 DNA: TGTGCCAGCAGTTTAGGGCAGCCCGGGGAGCTGTTTTTT

J gene: TRBJ1-1
clone size: few
D gene: TRBD1
V gene: TRBV11-2
CDR3 protein: CASSLGTGAGTEAFF
CDR3 DNA: TGTGCCAGCAGCTTAGGTACAGGGGCGGGCACTGAAGCTTTCTTT

J gene: TRBJ2-1
clone size: once
D gene: .
V gene: TRBV7-7
CDR3 protein: CANSLRLNNEQFF
CDR3 DNA: TGTGCCAACAGCCTTCGCCTCAACAATGAGCAGTTCTTC

J gene: TRBJ1-3
clone size: .
D gene: .
V gene: TRBV12-3/TRBV12-4
CDR3 protein: CASSHRDRSGNTIYF
CDR3 DNA: TGTGCCAGCAGTCACCGGGACCGCTCTGGAAACACCATATATTTT

J gene: TRBJ1-3
clone size: few
D gene: TRBD1
V gene: TRBV6-5
CDR3 protein: CATHRDRADTIYF
CDR3 DNA: TGTGCCACTCACCGGGACAGGGCGGACACCATATATTTT

J gene: TRBJ2-1
clone size: few
D gene: .
V gene: TRBV20-1
CDR3 protein: CSARGVTYNEQFF
CDR3 DNA: TGCAGTGCTAGAGGAGTGACTTACAATGAGCAGTTCTTC

J gene: TRBJ1-3
clone size: few
D gene: .
V gene: TRBV10-3
CDR3 protein: CAIRDTVGGNTIYF
CDR3 DNA: TGTGCCATCCGAGATACGGTTGGTGGAAACACCATATATTTT

J gene: TRBJ2-6
clone size: many
D gene: .
V gene: TRBV30
CDR3 protein: CAWDRGSGANVLTF
CDR3 DNA: TGTGCCTGGGACCGAGGGTCCGGGGCCAACGTCCTGACTTTC

J gene: TRBJ2-5
clone size: .
D gene: .
V gene: TRBV5-1
CDR3 protein: CASSLEPGPRQETQYF
CDR3 DNA: TGCGCCAGCAGCTTGGAACCGGGACCGAGGCAAGAGACCCAGTACTTC

J gene: TRBJ2-3
clone size: .
D gene: .
V gene: TRBV7-9
CDR3 protein: CASSPGQPSTDTQYF
CDR3 DNA: TGTGCCAGCAGCCCAGGACAGCCTAGCACAGATACGCAGTATTTT

J gene: TRBJ2-3
clone size: many
D gene: .
V gene: TRBV5-4
CDR3 protein: CASSSYGGGTSTDTQYF
CDR3 DNA: TGTGCCAGCAGCTCCTACGGGGGCGGGACCAGCACAGATACGCAGTATTTT

J gene: TRBJ2-2
clone size: many
D gene: .
V gene: TRBV18
CDR3 protein: CASSPLEPLSGELFF
CDR3 DNA: TGTGCCAGCTCACCGCTGGAGCCGCTATCCGGGGAGCTGTTTTTT

J gene: TRBJ2-5
clone size: .
D gene: TRBD2
V gene: TRBV7-3
CDR3 protein: CASSYDAGGTQYF
CDR3 DNA: TGTGCCAGCAGCTATGACGCGGGGGGGACCCAGTACTTC

J gene: TRBJ1-4
clone size: few
D gene: .
V gene: TRBV7-9
CDR3 protein: CASSLALIGSGNEKLFF
CDR3 DNA: TGTGCCAGCAGCTTAGCCCTTATAGGGAGCGGTAATGAAAAACTGTTTTTT

J gene: TRBJ2-5
clone size: .
D gene: TRBD2
V gene: TRBV25-1
CDR3 protein: CASTGLAGEETQYF
CDR3 DNA: TGTGCCAGCACAGGACTAGCGGGAGAAGAGACCCAGTACTTC

J gene: TRBJ2-3
clone size: many
D gene: .
V gene: TRBV29-1
CDR3 protein: CSAYRDTDTQYF
CDR3 DNA: TGCAGTGCCTACAGGGACACAGATACGCAGTATTTT

J gene: TRBJ2-3
clone size: many
D gene: .
V gene: TRBV4-2
CDR3 protein: CASSQDFGRNTDTQYF
CDR3 DNA: TGTGCCAGCAGCCAAGATTTCGGGCGAAACACAGATACGCAGTATTTT

J gene: TRBJ2-7
clone size: .
D gene: .
V gene: TRBV20-1
CDR3 protein: CSARYSSGYEQYF
CDR3 DNA: TGCAGTGCTAGATATAGCTCCGGGTACGAGCAGTACTTC

J gene: TRBJ2-1
clone size: few
D gene: .
V gene: TRBV5-1
CDR3 protein: CASSLDGDYNEQFF
CDR3 DNA: TGCGCCAGCAGCTTGGACGGTGACTACAATGAGCAGTTCTTC

J gene: TRBJ2-1
clone size: .
D gene: TRBD2
V gene: TRBV20-1
CDR3 protein: CSAAGTSGHNEQFF
CDR3 DNA: TGCAGTGCGGCGGGGACTAGCGGTCACAATGAGCAGTTCTTC

J gene: TRBJ1-6
clone size: few
D gene: .
V gene: TRBV6-5
CDR3 protein: CASSTPRALNNSPLHF
CDR3 DNA: TGTGCCAGCAGCACCCCGCGAGCCCTAAATAATTCACCCCTCCACTTT

J gene: TRBJ2-1
clone size: .
D gene: TRBD1
V gene: TRBV18
CDR3 protein: CASSPLLLRDRTYNEQFF
CDR3 DNA: TGTGCCAGCTCACCACTACTACTACGGGACAGAACCTACAATGAGCAGTTCTTC

J gene: TRBJ2-4
clone size: many
D gene: .
V gene: TRBV21-1
CDR3 protein: CASTETRRINIQYF
CDR3 DNA: TGTGCCAGCACCGAGACTAGGAGGATAAACATTCAGTACTTC

J gene: TRBJ2-3
clone size: many
D gene: .
V gene: TRBV5-1
CDR3 protein: CASSLTVTDTQYF
CDR3 DNA: TGCGCCAGCAGCCTTACAGTGACAGATACGCAGTATTTT

J gene: TRBJ2-1
clone size: few
D gene: .
V gene: TRBV7-9
CDR3 protein: CASSPGTSQYNEQFF
CDR3 DNA: TGTGCCAGCAGCCCCGGGACTTCTCAATACAATGAGCAGTTCTTC